This T cell receptor beta chain was found in a study of blood T cell repertoires in COVID-19. Across the study: The United States, Italy and Spain supplied acute and convalescent COVID-19 samples. Sample material is recorded as cDNA or gDNA derived from T cells, B-cell-depleted T cells, or PBMCs.

Comments on this clone: Other DNA variants within this sample encode the same CDR3.

Germline CDR1 is SGDLS and CDR2 is YYNGEE. This CDR3 is built from 15 residues. The trim removed 0 bases at V and 4 bases at J, leaving 3 bases unmatched. Patients in Seattle were enrolled during active infection, then followed longitudinally. Per the study methods: Scientists estimated how many nucleated cells there were by amplifying reference gene primers. TCRdb keeps only in-frame clones here, not all; method: immunoSEQ multiplex PCR. The D gene and trimming were derived from the DNA, and the V and J assignments and clone size from that table. Found here are 300,000 to 350,000 clones, about 87% of them singletons; the top ten hold about 1.5%.

The chain links TRBV9 to TRBJ1-2; 10 bases map to TRBD1. This clonotype originated in a woman aged 25 to 39 with COVID-19, enrolled during active disease. The sequenced sample was peripheral blood. The CDR3 nucleotides read TGTGCCAGCAGCGTAGGGGGACAGGGGATCTATGGCTACACCTTC. It translates to CASSVGGQGIYGYTF.